Here is one T cell receptor (beta chain) with its context. These data belong to a study of shared clonotypes between healthy human individuals. J was trimmed by 0 bases and V by 1 base; bases with no gene match: 5. The V gene's germline CDR1 is SGHDT and CDR2 YYEEEE. The CDR3 covers 17 residues. The sorted-subset replicate PCRs were given 200 ng DNA, which is 31,000 or so T cell genomes. Profiling relied on immunoSEQ multiplex PCR, and the TCRdb table lists in-frame clones only, not all of them. The data contain about 1 million clones, approximately 72% of them seen just once; the ten biggest clones take up 1.4%.

This sequence was found in a man aged 18 to 29 in good health. The chain carries TRBV5-6 and TRBJ2-3, with 10 bases matching TRBD2. The sample comprised memory CD4+ T cells sorted from blood. Regarding subset: CD45RA-negative fraction. DNA for the CDR3: TGTGCCAGCAGCTTGAGAGCGGGGGGGACTAGCACAGATACGCAGTATTTT. It codes for CASSLRAGGTSTDTQYF.